This TCR beta chain was identified during a study of blood T cells in healthy people across ages. Study-wide points: The study found more naive CD4+ cells and higher diversity in long-lived than aged donors.

The ends were cut back, 8 bases at V and 6 bases at J, with 11 bases in the middle. The CDR3 consists of 11 residues. With a J-beta primer mix and a sample-barcoded 5' primer, a second PCR ran about 7 to 11 cycles. Every single cDNA molecule received a tag from a template-switch adaptor with 12 random nucleotides. One entry per CDR3 protein, called by TCRdb with MiXCR from the 5' RACE reads. The sample shows hundreds of thousands of distinct CDR3 sequences, roughly 43% of them seen only once. With regard to this clonotype: The antigen remains unidentified.

Sequenced sample: blood. The TCR comes from an elderly man in good health. The V and J genes are TRBV12-3 or TRBV12-4 and TRBJ2-7; D may be TRBD1 or TRBD2 (5 bases each). CDR3 residues: CASSKGSEQYF. The CDR3 DNA sequence: TGTGCCAGCTCAAAGGGGAGCGAGCAGTACTTC.